This TCR beta chain was recorded in a study of beta chain features in type 1 diabetes listed by TCRdb under 2018. With respect to the entire study: No differences in mean age, gender distribution, total cell number or subset yield were found between patients and healthy donors. A total of 100 million to 140 million sorted cells were examined across all samples, and the number of cells per subset was strongly correlated with RNA yield. In the study, recently diagnosed type 1 diabetes patients and matched healthy donors were compared on the TCRB repertoires of their sorted circulating CD4+ T cell subsets. Regulatory and stem cell-like memory subsets were obtained from only 8 patients and about 8 healthy donors, while naive and central memory subsets were obtained from all 28 donors. General findings and caveats noted by the study authors: Fewer insertions and more nucleotide deletions at VDJ recombination sites were observed in patients with type 1 diabetes, implying thymic rearrangement abnormalities. Because small numbers of individuals were included in the HLA sub-analyses, any influence of HLA type on TCRB rearrangement was left unresolved. Naive, central memory and regulatory TCRB repertoires appeared to be more alike among patients than among healthy donors. A moderate but significant shortening of TCRB CDR3 length was observed in type 1 diabetes patients in all four CD4+ subsets. Shorter templates might have been favored by PCR, but patient and control samples were amplified and corrected together, so both groups would have been affected equally by any skew. Because cDNA rather than genomic DNA was sequenced, highly expressing activated cells could have been over-represented, although no difference in activation and CD3 levels was found between groups.

Note on this clone: No cognate antigen has been identified for it. No base-level quality is on record; no much larger clone is a single base apart. The sample carries other DNA sequences with the same CDR3.

Each donor gave one peripheral blood draw, approximately 0.11 L on average, collected into heparinised tubes. Using a panel that included CD45RO, CCR7, CD25, CD127, CD95 and CD27, naive, central memory, regulatory and stem cell-like memory CD4+ T cells were sorted on a BD FACSAria II. Every sorted population had a purity above 95%. Right away, PBMCs were isolated by Lymphoprep density gradient centrifugation and were stained directly, with no culture step. Samples were stained and sorted in pairs, with one healthy donor and one patient per experiment, so that batch effects were minimized. For CDR1 and CDR2, the germline V gene (reference sequence) lists GTSNPN and SVGIG. The CDR3 sequence holds 11 residues, the cysteine and phenylalanine included. The sequence is cut down to CDR3 DNA, 33 bases in frame from base 1. Trimming removed 3 bases from V and 2 bases from J, leaving 5 bases between the germline ends.

All of the isolated RNA was reverse transcribed with the High Capacity cDNA Reverse Transcription Kit, so expressed TCRB transcripts were sequenced. Deep immunoSEQ sequencing was performed on naive, central memory and regulatory T cell samples, with an average of around 3.4 million total reads per sample. After sorted cells were lysed in RLT buffer, RNA was extracted with DNase-treated RNeasy Micro or Mini kits, with the choice depending on cell number. To prevent cross-contamination, each cell subset was processed individually, whereas patient and healthy donor samples were processed jointly. The immunoSEQ multiplex PCR was used to amplify TCRB sequences from cDNA, generating 87-bp fragments that spanned the CDR3 region. The amplicons were sequenced using the Illumina HiSeq platform. In the original analysis: Synthetic template baselines were used to correct PCR bias computationally, reads within Hamming distance 2 were collapsed together, and singletons that could not be merged were discarded. Reads were aligned to IMGT to assign V, D and J genes, CDR3 length, and insertions or deletions at six rearrangement sites. Clonotype counts were normalized to sorted cell number within each subset before computing true diversity and Gini coefficients with the tcR R package. The overlap coefficient, calculated on TCRB nucleotide sequences, was used to quantify repertoire sharing. Out-of-frame TCRB sequences from naive cells were analyzed as a proxy for the pre-selection repertoire. The table was pulled from immuneACCESS by TCRdb, which kept in-frame rearrangements only. Such tables lose some clones; where checked, under half of the loss comes from unresolved V genes, and the rest has no known cause. That table supplies the V and J calls and clone size; D and trimming were determined from the DNA. In this sample the table shows more than 250,000 clones, roughly a quarter of which occur a single time. The ten largest clones take up about 0.011% of the sample.

The sequence was collected from a woman aged 25 to 39 with type 1 diabetes. Sequencing was performed on naive CD4+ T cells from blood. Reading the label with the study, this specimen's cell subset or site is: true naive CD4+ T cells. The V gene is TRBV30 and the J gene is TRBJ2-7; 5 matching bases give a weak D call of TRBD1. The CDR3 sequence is CAWRTAYEQYF. The DNA reads TGTGCCTGGAGGACAGCCTACGAGCAGTACTTC.